This TCR beta chain was sequenced for a study of blood T cell repertoires in COVID-19. The table came from immunoSEQ multiplex PCR; TCRdb's copy has only in-frame clones and leaves some out. The sample carries about 70,000 clones, approximately 89% recorded once. Trimming removed 2 bases from V and 3 bases from J, with 10 bases in between. CDR3 length: 15 amino acids. CDR1 MNHEY and CDR2 SVGEGT come from the germline V gene. This TCR was sampled from a man aged 50-60 years with active COVID-19. The source material was peripheral blood. This sequence joins TRBV6-2 or TRBV6-3 and TRBJ2-2; the D is unclear. Written as DNA, the CDR3 is TGTGCCAGCAGTTACGTCAATCCCCACACCGGGGAGCTGTTTTTT. It is translated as CASSYVNPHTGELFF.